This T cell receptor (beta chain) is drawn from a study of control samples from healthy donors and cancer patients. V lost 3 bases and J 4 bases, leaving 9 bases between the germline ends. The CDR3 has 13 residues. The germline CDR1 and CDR2 sequences are SGHDN and FVKESK. Only in-frame clones appear in the TCRdb table, and some are missing; sequencing was by immunoSEQ multiplex PCR. The data contain 100,000 to 150,000 clones, roughly 90% of them singletons. The source material was blood. This clonotype was sampled from a woman aged 45 to 65 in good health. The V and J genes are TRBV14 and TRBJ2-5; D is possibly TRBD2 (6 bases). The CDR3 DNA reads TGTGCCAGCAGCCACGGAGGGTTAGAGACCCAGTACTTC. This sequence encodes CASSHGGLETQYF.